The sequence of this T cell receptor beta chain was determined in a study of blood T cell repertoires in COVID-19. Assignments of participants to cohorts depended upon their own reported clinical history. V was pared by 5 bases and J by 1 base, with 8 bases of the junction left unmatched. There are 17 residues in the CDR3. The V gene's germline CDR1 is MNHEY and CDR2 SMNVEV (reference sequence). Methods used by the authors: Amplifying reference gene primers gave estimates of nucleated cell counts. TCRdb's table, derived via immunoSEQ multiplex PCR, lists solely in-frame clones and lacks some. V and J calls and clone size are given by that table; D and trimming were obtained from the DNA. The repertoire consists of some 130,000 clones, with around 82% occurring once and the leading ten covering 5% to 6%.

Sample: PBMCs or T cells enriched from blood (not recorded which). The origin of this receptor is a middle-aged man with acute COVID-19. This sequence joins TRBV27 and TRBJ2-3; 11 bases match TRBD2. The CDR3 coding sequence is TGTGCCAGCAGTCCAAATCTGGGACTAGCGGGCACAGATACGCAGTATTTT. This gives the protein CASSPNLGLAGTDTQYF.